The 20 T cell receptor beta chains presented below share a single source sample, sequenced in a study of blood T cell repertoires in COVID-19. Produced via immunoSEQ multiplex PCR; TCRdb's table is partial and in-frame only. The sample has 100,000 to 150,000 clones, roughly 83% seen once; the top ten hold roughly 15%. The sequencing input was peripheral blood. These receptors all stem from an elderly woman with acute or convalescent COVID-19.

This chain links TRBV5-1 with TRBJ2-1; TRBD2 agrees at 14 bases. Germline V gene data show CDR1 as SGHRS and CDR2 as YFSETQ. There are 17 residues in the CDR3. V shed 0 bases and J 4 bases; nucleotides not matched to a gene: 3. The chain's CDR3 is CASSLVGTSGRYNEQFF. In nucleotides, the CDR3 is TGCGCCAGCAGCTTGGTAGGGACTAGCGGGAGATACAATGAGCAGTTCTTC.

This clone came up a few times. The chain carries TRBV10-2 and TRBJ1-1; D gene ambiguous. Between the trimmed V and J ends, which lost 6 bases and 2 bases, there was a span of 13 bases. Germline V gene lookup returns CDR1 WSHSY and CDR2 SAAADI. The CDR3 is 14 residues long. Here the CDR3 reads CASRREGSNTEAFF. CDR3 in DNA: TGCGCCAGCAGAAGGGAGGGTAGCAACACTGAAGCTTTCTTT.

This clone has only a few counts. The chain couples TRBV7-9 to TRBJ2-1; TRBD1 aligns across 7 bases. J lost 5 bases, V lost 4 bases, and 5 bases had no gene match. In germline, CDR1 is SEHNR, CDR2 FQNEAQ (reference sequence). There are 14 residues in the CDR3. This CDR3 reads CASSSMTGNNEQFF. The CDR3 nucleotides read TGTGCCAGCAGCTCAATGACAGGGAACAATGAGCAGTTCTTC.

This sequence joins TRBV11-2 and TRBJ1-3; tentatively, D is TRBD1 (5 bases). This CDR3 region has 15 residues. V dropped 8 bases and J dropped 1 base, with 15 bases sitting between them. Germline V lookup: CDR1 SGHAT, CDR2 FQNNGV. The CDR3 sequence is CASGGLGGSGNTIYF. In nucleotides, the CDR3 is TGTGCCAGCGGAGGCCTCGGGGGTTCTGGAAACACCATATATTTT.

This clone came up once. The rearrangement uses TRBV18 and TRBJ1-1; D is possibly TRBD1 (6 bases). Per the germline V gene, CDR1 is KGHSH and CDR2 is LQKENI. The CDR3 is 14 amino acids. Trimming left V 2 bases short and J 5 bases short, with 12 bases between. The CDR3 nucleotides read TGTGCCAGCTCACCAGACGCAGGGGATACTGAAGCTTTCTTT. Translation gives CASSPDAGDTEAFF.

V gene TRBV23-1 combines with J gene TRBJ2-7; 10 nucleotides align to TRBD1. TRBV23-1 is identified as an open reading frame with a role that is uncertain. V shed 0 bases, J shed 6 bases, and the junction held 8 bases outside the gene matches. The CDR3 runs 16 residues. In DNA form, the CDR3 reads TGCGCCAGCAGTCAATCCAGGGACAGGGGTCTTTGCGAGCAGTACTTC. Translated, it gives CASSQSRDRGLCEQYF.

This sequence joins TRBV7-6 and TRBJ2-7; tentatively, D is TRBD2 (5 bases). This CDR3 region has 15 residues. V was cut by 5 bases and J by 7 bases, with 21 bases left in between. CDR1 and CDR2 (germline): SGHVS, FNYEAQ. The CDR3 DNA sequence: TGTGCCAGCAGCCTGAAGACGGAGGTGGGATGGGAGCAGTACTTC. Translating gives CASSLKTEVGWEQYF.

The rearrangement links TRBV6-1 to TRBJ2-2; 9 bases agree with TRBD1. The CDR3 totals 17 residues. J was trimmed by 3 bases and V by 4 bases; bases with no gene match: 9. Per the germline V gene, CDR1 is MNHNS and CDR2 is SASEGT. CDR3 amino acids: CASSAQPQGADTGELFF. The CDR3, as DNA: TGTGCCAGCAGTGCCCAACCACAGGGGGCAGACACCGGGGAGCTGTTTTTT.

The chain is built from TRBV30 and TRBJ1-2, with 10 nucleotides matching TRBD1. The CDR3 is 15 residues long. CDR1 is GTSNPN and CDR2 is SVGIG in the germline V gene (reference sequence). With V trimmed by 3 bases and J by 3 bases, 7 bases remained unmatched. CDR3 sequence (DNA): TGTGCCTGGAGCCAAGGGGGACAGGGGTACTATGGCTACACCTTC. Translated: CAWSQGGQGYYGYTF.

In its sample, this clone was seen a few times. The genes are TRBV6-2 or TRBV6-3 and TRBJ1-5, with 7 bases lining up with TRBD1. This CDR3 has 17 residues. Trimming at V came to 5 bases and at J to 9 bases, leaving 19 bases not matched to a gene. Germline CDR1 MNHEY, CDR2 SVGEGT. This CDR3 reads CASSPKTRDSPIWPQHF. As DNA, the CDR3 is TGTGCCAGCAGTCCGAAAACCCGGGACAGTCCTATCTGGCCCCAGCATTTT.

The rearrangement uses TRBV7-2 and TRBJ1-6; D is unresolved. V was shortened by 5 bases and J by 2 bases, with 7 bases between the two germline ends. This CDR3 contains 14 residues. CDR1 SGHTA and CDR2 FQGNSA come from the germline V gene. CDR3 sequence: CASSKQTYNSPLHF. Written as DNA, the CDR3 is TGTGCCAGCAGCAAACAGACCTATAATTCACCCCTCCACTTT. Combining the CDR3 with reference TRBV7-2 and TRBJ1-6 gives the whole variable domain GAGVSQSPSNKVTEKGKDVELRCDPISGHTALYWYRQSLGQGLEFLIYFQGNSAPDKSGLPSDRFSAERTGGSVSTLTIQRTQQEDSAVYLCASSKQTYNSPLHFGNGTRLTVT.

This chain links TRBV29-1 with TRBJ2-3; D gene unclear. The germline gives CDR1 SQVTM, CDR2 ANQGSEA. V lost 0 bases, J lost 6 bases, and 13 bases lay in between. The CDR3 sequence is 14 residues long. CDR3 DNA: TGCAGCGTTGAAGACATGGCCGTCCTCGATACGCAGTATTTT. It is translated as CSVEDMAVLDTQYF.

Here the CDR3 DNA reads TGCGCCAGCAGCCCAGAACCAAAGGACAGGGCGGTACACAATGAGCAGTTCTTC. Its translation: CASSPEPKDRAVHNEQFF. This chain uses TRBV5-1 with TRBJ2-1, with TRBD1 matching 8 bases. With 4 bases clipped from V and 5 bases from J, the junction kept 17 bases outside the gene matches. The CDR3 spans 18 residues. From germline, CDR1 is SGHRS and CDR2 YFSETQ.

J is TRBJ2-1 and V is TRBV7-2; possible D gene TRBD2, 6 bases. The V gene lost 0 bases and the J gene lost 3 bases, with 18 bases spanning the gap. Germline assignment: CDR1 SGHTA and CDR2 FQGNSA. The CDR3 has 18 amino acids. The CDR3 DNA is TGTGCCAGCAGCTTAGCCCGGGGCGCAGCGGAGGGCTACAATGAGCAGTTCTTC. It yields the protein CASSLARGAAEGYNEQFF. The full variable domain, completed using reference TRBV7-2 and TRBJ2-1, is GAGVSQSPSNKVTEKGKDVELRCDPISGHTALYWYRQSLGQGLEFLIYFQGNSAPDKSGLPSDRFSAERTGGSVSTLTIQRTQQEDSAVYLCASSLARGAAEGYNEQFFGPGTRLTVL.

The rearrangement uses TRBV7-9 and TRBJ2-1; TRBD2 agrees at 11 bases. V was clipped by 10 bases and J by 12 bases; unmatched bases: 20. Germline assignment: CDR1 SEHNR and CDR2 FQNEAQ (reference sequence). The CDR3 extends over 16 amino acids. CDR3 sequence: CAIRGGVLAGAEPQFF. The CDR3 DNA is TGTGCCATCCGAGGAGGGGTACTAGCGGGGGCCGAACCGCAGTTCTTC.

The rearrangement uses TRBV7-2 and TRBJ2-6, with 8 bases lining up with TRBD1. The V and J ends lost 1 base and 3 bases, in that order; junction bases with no gene match: 11. CDR3 length equals 19 residues. Germline CDR1 SGHTA, CDR2 FQGNSA. CDR3 region: CASSLGVFARGLGANVLTF. The CDR3 DNA is TGTGCCAGCAGCTTAGGGGTTTTTGCCAGGGGGCTTGGGGCCAACGTCCTGACTTTC.

As DNA, the CDR3 is TGTGCCAGCACCGGACAGGGGGTGAGAGATACGCAGTATTTT. Protein sequence: CASTGQGVRDTQYF. The chain carries TRBV6-6 and TRBJ2-3; 10 positions match TRBD1. The CDR3 totals 14 residues. CDR1 MNHNY and CDR2 SVGAGI come from the germline V gene (reference sequence). V gave up 7 bases and J gave up 5 bases; unmatched junction bases: 6.

The chain recombines TRBV7-2 with TRBJ2-3, with a weak D call TRBD2 (6 bases). Germline-derived CDR1 and CDR2 are SGHTA and FQGNSA. Trimming stripped 2 bases from V and 7 bases from J, with 10 bases between. This CDR3 contains 13 residues. The CDR3 sequence is CASSLSSDYTQYF. CDR3 sequence (DNA): TGTGCCAGCAGCTTATCTAGCGATTATACGCAGTATTTT.

V is TRBV5-4 and J is TRBJ2-1, with 11 bases fitting TRBD2. CDR1 SGHNT and CDR2 YYREEE come from the germline V gene (reference sequence). The CDR3 is 16 residues long. The V segment lost 4 bases and the J segment 4 bases; nucleotides outside the gene matches: 7. Here the CDR3 DNA reads TGTGCCAGCAGCCCACCGACTAGCGGGGCTTACAATGAGCAGTTCTTC. Translation gives CASSPPTSGAYNEQFF.

The sample holds one count of this clone. The chain joins TRBV11-2 to TRBJ1-6, with D hard to call. The ends were cut back, 1 base at V and 10 bases at J, with 11 bases in the middle. The CDR3 has 14 amino acids. Per the germline V gene, CDR1 is SGHAT and CDR2 is FQNNGV. CDR3 protein: CASSLVGRESPLHF. CDR3 sequence (DNA): TGTGCCAGCAGCTTAGTAGGGAGGGAGTCACCCCTCCACTTT.